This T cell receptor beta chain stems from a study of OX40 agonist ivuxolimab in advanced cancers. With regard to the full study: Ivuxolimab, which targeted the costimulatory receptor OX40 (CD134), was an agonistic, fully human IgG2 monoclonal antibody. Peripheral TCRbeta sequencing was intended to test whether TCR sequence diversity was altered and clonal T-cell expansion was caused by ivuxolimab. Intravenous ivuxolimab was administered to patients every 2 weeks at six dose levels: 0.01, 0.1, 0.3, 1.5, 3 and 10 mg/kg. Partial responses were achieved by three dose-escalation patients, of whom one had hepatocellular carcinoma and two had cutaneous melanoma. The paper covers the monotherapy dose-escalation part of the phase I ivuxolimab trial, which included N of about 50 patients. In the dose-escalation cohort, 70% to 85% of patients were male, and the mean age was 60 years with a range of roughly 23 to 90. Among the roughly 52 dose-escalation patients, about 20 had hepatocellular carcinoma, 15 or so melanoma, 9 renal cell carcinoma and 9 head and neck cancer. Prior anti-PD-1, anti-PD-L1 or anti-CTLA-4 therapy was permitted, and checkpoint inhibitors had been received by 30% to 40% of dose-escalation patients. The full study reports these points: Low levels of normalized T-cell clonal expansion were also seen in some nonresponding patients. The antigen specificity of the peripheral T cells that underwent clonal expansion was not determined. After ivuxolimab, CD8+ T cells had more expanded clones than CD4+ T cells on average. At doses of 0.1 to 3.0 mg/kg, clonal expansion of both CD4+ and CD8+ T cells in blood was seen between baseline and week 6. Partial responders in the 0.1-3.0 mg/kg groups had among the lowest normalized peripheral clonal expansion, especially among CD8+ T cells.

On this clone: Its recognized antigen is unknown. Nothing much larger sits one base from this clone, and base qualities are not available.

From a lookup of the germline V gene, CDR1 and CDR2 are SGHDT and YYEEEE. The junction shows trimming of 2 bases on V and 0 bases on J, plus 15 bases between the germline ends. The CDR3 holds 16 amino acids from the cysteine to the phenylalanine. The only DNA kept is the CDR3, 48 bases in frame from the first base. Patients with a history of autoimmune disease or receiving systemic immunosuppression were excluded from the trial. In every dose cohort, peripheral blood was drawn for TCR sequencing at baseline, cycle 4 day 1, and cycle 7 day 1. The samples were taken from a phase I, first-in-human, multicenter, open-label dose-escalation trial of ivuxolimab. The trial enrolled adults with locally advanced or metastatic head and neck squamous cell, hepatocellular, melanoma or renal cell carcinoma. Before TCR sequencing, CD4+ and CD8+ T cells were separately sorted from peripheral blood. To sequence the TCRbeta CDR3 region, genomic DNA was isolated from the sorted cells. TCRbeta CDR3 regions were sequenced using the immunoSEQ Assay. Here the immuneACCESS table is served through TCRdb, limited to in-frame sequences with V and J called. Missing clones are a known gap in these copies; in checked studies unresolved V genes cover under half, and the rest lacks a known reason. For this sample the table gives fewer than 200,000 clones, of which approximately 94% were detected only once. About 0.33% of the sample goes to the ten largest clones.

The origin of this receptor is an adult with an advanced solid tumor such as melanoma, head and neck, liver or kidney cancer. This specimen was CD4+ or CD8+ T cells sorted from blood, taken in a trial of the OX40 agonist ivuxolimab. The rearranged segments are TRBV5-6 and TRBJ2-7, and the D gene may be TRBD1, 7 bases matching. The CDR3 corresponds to CASSLPQGRSSYEQYF. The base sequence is TGTGCCAGCAGCTTACCACAGGGGAGGTCCTCCTACGAGCAGTACTTC.